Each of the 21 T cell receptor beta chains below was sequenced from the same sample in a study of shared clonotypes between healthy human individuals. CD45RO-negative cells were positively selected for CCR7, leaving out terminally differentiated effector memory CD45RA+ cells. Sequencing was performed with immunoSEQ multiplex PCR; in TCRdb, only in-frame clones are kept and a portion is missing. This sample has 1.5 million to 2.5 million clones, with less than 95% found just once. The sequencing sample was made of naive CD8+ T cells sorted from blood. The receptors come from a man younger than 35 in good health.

The CDR3 reads CASSLSGDGYNEQFF. Here the CDR3 DNA reads TGTGCCAGCAGCTTAAGTGGGGACGGCTACAATGAGCAGTTCTTC. The chain is built from TRBV7-3 and TRBJ2-1; D might be TRBD1 or TRBD2, each matching 5 bases. The V end was cut by 1 base, the J end by 3 bases, with 10 bases between. CDR1 SGHTA and CDR2 FQGTGA come from the germline V gene. The length of the CDR3 is 15 residues.

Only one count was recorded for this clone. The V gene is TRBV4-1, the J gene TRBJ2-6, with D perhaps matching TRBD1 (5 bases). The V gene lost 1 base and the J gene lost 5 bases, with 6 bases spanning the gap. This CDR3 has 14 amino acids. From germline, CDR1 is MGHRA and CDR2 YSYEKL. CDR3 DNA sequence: TGCGCCAGCAGCCAAGGGGGCTGGGCCAACGTCCTGACTTTC. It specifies CASSQGGWANVLTF.

The CDR3 nucleotides are TGCGCCAGCGACGAGGGAACCGGCTCTGGAAACACCATATATTTT. Its protein product is CASDEGTGSGNTIYF. J is TRBJ1-3 and V is TRBV4-1; D unresolved. The CDR3 spans 15 residues. The ends were cut back, 8 bases at V and 0 bases at J, with 14 bases in the middle. Germline V CDR1 and CDR2: MGHRA, YSYEKL.

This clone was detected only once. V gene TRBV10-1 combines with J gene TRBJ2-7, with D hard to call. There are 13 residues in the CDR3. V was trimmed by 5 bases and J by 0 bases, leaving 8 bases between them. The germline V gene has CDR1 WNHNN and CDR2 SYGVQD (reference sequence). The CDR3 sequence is CASSSGISYEQYF. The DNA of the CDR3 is TGCGCCAGCAGTTCGGGTATCTCCTACGAGCAGTACTTC.

In DNA, the CDR3 is TGTGCCATCCGGACTAGCAGCCCAGATACGCAGTATTTT. Amino acids: CAIRTSSPDTQYF. The V gene is TRBV10-3, the J gene TRBJ2-3, with 8 positions matching TRBD2. Per the germline V gene, CDR1 is ENHRY and CDR2 is SYGVKD. J lost 4 bases, V lost 8 bases, and 5 bases had no gene match. CDR3 size: 13 residues.

In nucleotides, the CDR3 is TGTGCCAGCAGCCCGCCGGGACTAGCGAACACAGATACGCAGTATTTT. It specifies CASSPPGLANTDTQYF. This chain joins TRBV7-8 and TRBJ2-3; TRBD2 aligns across 10 bases. The CDR3 spans 16 residues. Germline lookup yields CDR1 SGHVS and CDR2 FQNEAQ. The ends lost 5 bases at V and 2 bases at J; junction bases unmatched: 7.

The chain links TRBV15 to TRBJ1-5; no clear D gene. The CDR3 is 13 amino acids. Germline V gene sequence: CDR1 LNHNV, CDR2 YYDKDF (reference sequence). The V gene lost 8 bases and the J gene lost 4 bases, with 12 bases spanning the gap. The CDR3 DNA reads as TGTGCCACCTCCCTAGGAGATAATCAGCCCCAGCATTTT. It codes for CATSLGDNQPQHF.

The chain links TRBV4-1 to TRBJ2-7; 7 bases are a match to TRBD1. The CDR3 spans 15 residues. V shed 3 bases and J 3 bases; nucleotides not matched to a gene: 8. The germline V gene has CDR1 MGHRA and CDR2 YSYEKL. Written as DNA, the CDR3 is TGCGCCAGCAGCCATCGGACAGGTACAAACTACGAGCAGTACTTC. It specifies CASSHRTGTNYEQYF.

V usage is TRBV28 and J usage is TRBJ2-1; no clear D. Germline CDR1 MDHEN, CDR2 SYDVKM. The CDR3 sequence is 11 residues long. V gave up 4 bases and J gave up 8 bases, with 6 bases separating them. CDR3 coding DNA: TGTGCCAGCAGTTCGGACGATGAGCAGTTCTTC. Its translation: CASSSDDEQFF.

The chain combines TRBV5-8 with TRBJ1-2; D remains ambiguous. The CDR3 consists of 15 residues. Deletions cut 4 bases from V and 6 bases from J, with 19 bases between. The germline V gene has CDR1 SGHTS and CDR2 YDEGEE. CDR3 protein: CASSLQVAGYDGYTF. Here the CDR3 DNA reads TGTGCCAGCAGCCTTCAAGTGGCGGGCTATGATGGCTACACCTTC.

Here the CDR3 reads CASSWGGVSEAFF. For the CDR3, the DNA is TGTGCCAGCAGTTGGGGGGGGGTATCTGAAGCTTTCTTT. The rearrangement joins TRBV27 to TRBJ1-1, with D perhaps matching TRBD1 (5 bases). The CDR3 length is 13 residues. The ends were cut back, 4 bases at V and 6 bases at J, with 12 bases in the middle. The V gene's germline CDR1 is MNHEY and CDR2 SMNVEV (reference sequence).

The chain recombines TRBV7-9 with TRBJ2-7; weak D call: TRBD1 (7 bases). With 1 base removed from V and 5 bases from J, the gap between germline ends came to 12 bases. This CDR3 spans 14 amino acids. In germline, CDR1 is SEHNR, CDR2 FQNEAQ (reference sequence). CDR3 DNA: TGTGCCAGCAGCTTAGGACAGGGACTCCACGAGCAGTACTTC. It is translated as CASSLGQGLHEQYF.

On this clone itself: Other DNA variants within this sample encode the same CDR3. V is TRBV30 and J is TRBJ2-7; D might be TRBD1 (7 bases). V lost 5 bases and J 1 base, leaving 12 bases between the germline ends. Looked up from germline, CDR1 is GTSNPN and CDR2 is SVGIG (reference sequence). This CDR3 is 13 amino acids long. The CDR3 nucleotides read TGTGCCTGGTCGACAGGGACTTCCTACGAGCAGTACTTC. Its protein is CAWSTGTSYEQYF.

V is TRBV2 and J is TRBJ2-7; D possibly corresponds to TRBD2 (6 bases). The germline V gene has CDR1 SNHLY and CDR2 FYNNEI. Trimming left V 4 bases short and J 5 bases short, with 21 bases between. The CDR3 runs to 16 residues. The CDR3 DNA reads TGTGCCAGCAGTGTCCCCCTAGGAGGGGCGGGAAACGAGCAGTACTTC. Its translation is CASSVPLGGAGNEQYF.

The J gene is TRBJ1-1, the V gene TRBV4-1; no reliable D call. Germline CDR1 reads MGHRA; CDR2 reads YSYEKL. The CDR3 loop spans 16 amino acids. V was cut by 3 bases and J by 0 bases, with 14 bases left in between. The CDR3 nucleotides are TGCGCCAGCAGCCATGAGGCTGGAATTTTGAACACTGAAGCTTTCTTT. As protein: CASSHEAGILNTEAFF.

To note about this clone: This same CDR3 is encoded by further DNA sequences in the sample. The CDR3 sequence: CASSQVRGDEQFF. DNA of the CDR3: TGCGCCAGCAGCCAAGTTCGTGGAGATGAGCAGTTCTTC. The rearrangement uses TRBV4-1 and TRBJ2-1; unclear D gene. The CDR3 is 13 amino acids. Germline loops: CDR1 MGHRA, CDR2 YSYEKL. V was pared by 1 base and J by 8 bases, with 9 bases between.

CDR3 in DNA: TGTGCCACCAGCTCTAGAGCGGGAATACAAAAGCAGTACTTC. Protein: CATSSRAGIQKQYF. The chain couples TRBV15 to TRBJ2-7, with 7 bases lining up with TRBD2. J lost 8 bases, V lost 5 bases, and 12 bases had no gene match. Looked up from germline, CDR1 is LNHNV and CDR2 is YYDKDF (reference sequence). CDR3 length equals 14 residues.

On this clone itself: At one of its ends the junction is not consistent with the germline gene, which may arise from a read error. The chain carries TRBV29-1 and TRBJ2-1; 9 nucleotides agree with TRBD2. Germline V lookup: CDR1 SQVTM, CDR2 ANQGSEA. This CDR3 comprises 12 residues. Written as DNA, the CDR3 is TGCAGCGTTGATGGCGGGGGGGCCGCTCAAATCTTC. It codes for CSVDGGGAAQIF.

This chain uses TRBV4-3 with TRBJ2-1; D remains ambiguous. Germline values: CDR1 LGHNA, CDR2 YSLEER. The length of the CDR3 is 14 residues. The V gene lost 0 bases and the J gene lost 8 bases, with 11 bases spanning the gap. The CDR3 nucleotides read TGCGCCAGCAGCCAAGATACTCCCCTGGATGAGCAGTTCTTC. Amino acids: CASSQDTPLDEQFF.

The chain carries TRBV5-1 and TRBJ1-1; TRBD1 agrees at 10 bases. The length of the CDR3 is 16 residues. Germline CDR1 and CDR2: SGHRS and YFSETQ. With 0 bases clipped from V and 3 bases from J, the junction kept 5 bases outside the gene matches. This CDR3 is CASSLERGTGDTEAFF. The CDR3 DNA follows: TGCGCCAGCAGCTTGGAACGGGGGACAGGGGACACTGAAGCTTTCTTT.

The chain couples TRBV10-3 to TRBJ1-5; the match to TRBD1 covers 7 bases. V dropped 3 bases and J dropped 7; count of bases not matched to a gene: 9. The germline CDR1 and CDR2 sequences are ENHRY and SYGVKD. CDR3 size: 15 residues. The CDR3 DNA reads TGTGCCATCAGTGACCCCGACAGGGTAGTCCAGCCCCAGCATTTT. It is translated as CAISDPDRVVQPQHF.